This T cell receptor (beta chain) is from a study of human T cells and chemical hapten exposure. This clonotype was seen ten or more times. Time point reported: patch test 1, 2 weeks after DPC sensitization. The sample's treatment: therapeutic diphenylcyclopropenone sensitization with weekly scalp DPC. Study processing details: Sample-level TCR yields exhibited a median of around 100,000, with a range of roughly 20,000 to 750,000. TCRdb passed the RACE reads through MiXCR, listing each CDR3 protein once. The V and J calls were determined by TCRdb, not by the authors. The sample lists tens of thousands of distinct CDR3 sequences, about 11% occurring once. Trimming pared 5 bases from V and 2 bases from J, leaving 15 bases between. Germline V gives CDR1 KGHSH, CDR2 LQKENI. The CDR3 extends over 15 amino acids.

The V call is TRBV18, the J call TRBJ1-2; D ambiguous. The receptor was derived from a woman in her sixties with alopecia areata. Some clones in this sample may be carry-over from other donors' samples. Source: whole blood, taken in connection with sensitization to the hapten diphenylcyclopropenone (DPC). In nucleotides, the CDR3 is TGTGCCAGCTCATCCGGGGTAGACTTAAACTATGGCTACACCTTC. Translating it yields CASSSGVDLNYGYTF.